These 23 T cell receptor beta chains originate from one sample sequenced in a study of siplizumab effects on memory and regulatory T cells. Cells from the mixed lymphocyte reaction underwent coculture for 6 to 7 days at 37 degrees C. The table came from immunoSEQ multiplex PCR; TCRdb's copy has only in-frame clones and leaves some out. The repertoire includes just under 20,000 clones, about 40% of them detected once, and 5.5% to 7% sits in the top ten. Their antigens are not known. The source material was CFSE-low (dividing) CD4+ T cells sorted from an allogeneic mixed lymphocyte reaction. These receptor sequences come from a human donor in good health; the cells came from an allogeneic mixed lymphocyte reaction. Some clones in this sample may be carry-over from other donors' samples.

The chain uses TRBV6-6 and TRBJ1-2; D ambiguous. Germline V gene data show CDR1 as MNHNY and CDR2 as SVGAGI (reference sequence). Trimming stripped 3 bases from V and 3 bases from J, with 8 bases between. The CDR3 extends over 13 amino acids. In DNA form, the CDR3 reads TGTGCCAGCAGTTATGGACGGGACTATGGCTACACCTTC. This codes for CASSYGRDYGYTF.

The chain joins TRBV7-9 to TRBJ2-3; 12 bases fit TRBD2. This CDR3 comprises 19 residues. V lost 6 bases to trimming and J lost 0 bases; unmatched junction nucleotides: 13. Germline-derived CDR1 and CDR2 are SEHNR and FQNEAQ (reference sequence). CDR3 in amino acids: CASSLRSSGGVMSTDTQYF. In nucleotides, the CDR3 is TGTGCCAGCAGTCTACGGTCTAGCGGGGGGGTAATGAGCACAGATACGCAGTATTTT.

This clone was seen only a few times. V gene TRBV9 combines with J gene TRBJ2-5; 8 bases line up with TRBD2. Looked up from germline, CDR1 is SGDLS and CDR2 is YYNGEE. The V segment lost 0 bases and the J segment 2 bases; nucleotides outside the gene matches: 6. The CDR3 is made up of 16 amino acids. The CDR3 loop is CASSVGGGGGQETQYF. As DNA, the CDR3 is TGTGCCAGCAGCGTAGGAGGTGGCGGGGGGCAAGAGACCCAGTACTTC.

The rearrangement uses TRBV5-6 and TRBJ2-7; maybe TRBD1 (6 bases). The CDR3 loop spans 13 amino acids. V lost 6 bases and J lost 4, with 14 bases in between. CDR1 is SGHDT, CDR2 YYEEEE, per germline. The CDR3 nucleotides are TGTGCCAGCAAACGGGTACAGGGATACGAGCAGTACTTC. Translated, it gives CASKRVQGYEQYF.

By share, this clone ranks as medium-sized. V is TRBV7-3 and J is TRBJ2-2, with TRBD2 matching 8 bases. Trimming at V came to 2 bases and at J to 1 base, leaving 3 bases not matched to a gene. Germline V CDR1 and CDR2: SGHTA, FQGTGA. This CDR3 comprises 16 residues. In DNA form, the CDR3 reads TGTGCCAGCAGCTTACATGCGGGAGGGAACACCGGGGAGCTGTTTTTT. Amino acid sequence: CASSLHAGGNTGELFF.

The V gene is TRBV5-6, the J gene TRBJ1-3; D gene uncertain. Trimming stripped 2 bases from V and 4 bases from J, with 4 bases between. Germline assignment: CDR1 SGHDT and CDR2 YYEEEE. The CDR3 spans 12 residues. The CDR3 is CASSFRGNTIYF. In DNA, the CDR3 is TGTGCCAGCAGCTTTAGGGGAAACACCATATATTTT.

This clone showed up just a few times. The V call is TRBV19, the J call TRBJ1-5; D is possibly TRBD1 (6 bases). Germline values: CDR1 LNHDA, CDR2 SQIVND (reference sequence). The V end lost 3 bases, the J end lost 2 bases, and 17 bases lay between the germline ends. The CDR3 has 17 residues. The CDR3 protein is CASSIRIGGDGNQPQHF. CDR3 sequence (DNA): TGTGCCAGTAGTATTCGGATAGGGGGTGATGGCAATCAGCCCCAGCATTTT.

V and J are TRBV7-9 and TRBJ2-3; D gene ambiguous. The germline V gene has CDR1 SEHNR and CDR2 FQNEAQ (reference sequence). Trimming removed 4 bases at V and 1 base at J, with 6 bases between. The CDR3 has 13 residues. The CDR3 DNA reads TGTGCCAGCAGCTCCTCGGGCACAGATACGCAGTATTTT. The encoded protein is CASSSSGTDTQYF.

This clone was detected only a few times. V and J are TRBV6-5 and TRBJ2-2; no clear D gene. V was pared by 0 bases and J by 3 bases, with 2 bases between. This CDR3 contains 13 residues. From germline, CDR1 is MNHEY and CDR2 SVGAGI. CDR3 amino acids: CASSYSYTGELFF. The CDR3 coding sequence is TGTGCCAGCAGTTACTCGTACACCGGGGAGCTGTTTTTT.

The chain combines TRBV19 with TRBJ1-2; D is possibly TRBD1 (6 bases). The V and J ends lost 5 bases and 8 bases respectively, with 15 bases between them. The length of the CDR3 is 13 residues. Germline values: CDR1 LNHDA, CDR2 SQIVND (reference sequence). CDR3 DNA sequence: TGTGCCAGTAGTTCGGGGGCCTTGAAGGGCTACACCTTC. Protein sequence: CASSSGALKGYTF.

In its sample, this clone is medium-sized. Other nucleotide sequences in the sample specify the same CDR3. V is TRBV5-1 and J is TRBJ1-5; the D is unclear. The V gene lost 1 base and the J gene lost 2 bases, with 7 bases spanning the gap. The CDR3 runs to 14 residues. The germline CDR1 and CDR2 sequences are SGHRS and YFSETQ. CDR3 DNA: TGCGCCAGCAGCTTGTATGGTGGCAATCAGCCCCAGCATTTT. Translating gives CASSLYGGNQPQHF.

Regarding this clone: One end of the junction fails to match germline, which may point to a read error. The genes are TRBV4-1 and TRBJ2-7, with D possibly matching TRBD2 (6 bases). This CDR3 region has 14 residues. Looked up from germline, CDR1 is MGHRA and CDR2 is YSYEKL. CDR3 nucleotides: TGCGCCAGCAGCCAAAGCCGGGACTCCGACGAGCAGTACTTC. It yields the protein CASSQSRDSDEQYF.

The CDR3 DNA follows: TGTGCCAGCAGGACTGGCGGGGGGCTCGATGAGCAGTTCTTC. This codes for CASRTGGGLDEQFF. This rearrangement joins TRBV2 to TRBJ2-1; 8 bases line up with TRBD2. After removal of 6 bases from V and 8 bases from J, the junction contained 9 bases not matched to a gene. The CDR3 extends over 14 amino acids. The germline V gene has CDR1 SNHLY and CDR2 FYNNEI.

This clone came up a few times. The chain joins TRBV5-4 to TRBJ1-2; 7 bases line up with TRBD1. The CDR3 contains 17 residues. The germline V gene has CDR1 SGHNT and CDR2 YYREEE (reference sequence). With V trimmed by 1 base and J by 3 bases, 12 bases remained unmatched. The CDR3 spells CASSLRQGGAFHYGYTF. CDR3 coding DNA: TGTGCCAGCAGCTTGAGACAGGGAGGGGCCTTTCACTATGGCTACACCTTC.

CDR3 in DNA: TGTGCCAGCAGTGATGACGGGACGTTACCCTACGAGCAGTACTTC. Amino acids: CASSDDGTLPYEQYF. The V gene is TRBV25-1, the J gene TRBJ2-7; the D call may be TRBD1 or TRBD2 (5 bases each). Between the trimmed V and J ends, which lost 3 bases and 2 bases, there was a span of 14 bases. This CDR3 has 15 residues. Germline CDR1 reads MGHDK; CDR2 reads SYGVNS.

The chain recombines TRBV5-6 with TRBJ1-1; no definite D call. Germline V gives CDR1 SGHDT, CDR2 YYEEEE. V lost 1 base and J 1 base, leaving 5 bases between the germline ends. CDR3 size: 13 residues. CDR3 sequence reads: CASSLPQNTEAFF. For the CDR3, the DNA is TGTGCCAGCAGCTTGCCACAGAACACTGAAGCTTTCTTT.

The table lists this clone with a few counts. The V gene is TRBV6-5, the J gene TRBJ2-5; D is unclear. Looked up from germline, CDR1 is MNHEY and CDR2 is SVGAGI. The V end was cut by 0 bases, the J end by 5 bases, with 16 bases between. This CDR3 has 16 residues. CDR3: CASSYSLVSKVETQYF. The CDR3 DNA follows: TGTGCCAGCAGTTACTCGCTCGTGTCCAAGGTGGAGACCCAGTACTTC.

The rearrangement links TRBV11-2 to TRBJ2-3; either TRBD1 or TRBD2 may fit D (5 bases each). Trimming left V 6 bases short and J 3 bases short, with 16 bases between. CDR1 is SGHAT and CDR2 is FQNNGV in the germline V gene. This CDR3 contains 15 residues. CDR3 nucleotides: TGTGCCAGCAGTTCACAATGGGGGTTAACAGATACGCAGTATTTT. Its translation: CASSSQWGLTDTQYF.

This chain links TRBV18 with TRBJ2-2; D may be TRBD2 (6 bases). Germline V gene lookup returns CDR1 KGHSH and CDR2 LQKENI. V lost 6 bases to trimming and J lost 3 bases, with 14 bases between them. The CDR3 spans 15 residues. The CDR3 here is CASSGSRADTGELFF. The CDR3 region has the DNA TGTGCCAGCTCCGGGAGCAGGGCAGACACCGGGGAGCTGTTTTTT.

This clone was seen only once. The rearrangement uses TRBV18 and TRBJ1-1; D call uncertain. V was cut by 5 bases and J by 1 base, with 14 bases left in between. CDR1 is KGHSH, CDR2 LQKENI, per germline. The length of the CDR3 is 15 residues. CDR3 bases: TGTGCCAGCTCAGATCGGGAGGGAAAGAACACTGAAGCTTTCTTT. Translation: CASSDREGKNTEAFF.

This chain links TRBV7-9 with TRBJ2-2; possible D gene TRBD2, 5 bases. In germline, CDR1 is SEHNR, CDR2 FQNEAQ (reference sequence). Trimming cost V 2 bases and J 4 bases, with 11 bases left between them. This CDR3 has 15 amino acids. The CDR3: CASSLRTVSTGELFF. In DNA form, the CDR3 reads TGTGCCAGCAGCTTACGGACTGTTAGCACCGGGGAGCTGTTTTTT.

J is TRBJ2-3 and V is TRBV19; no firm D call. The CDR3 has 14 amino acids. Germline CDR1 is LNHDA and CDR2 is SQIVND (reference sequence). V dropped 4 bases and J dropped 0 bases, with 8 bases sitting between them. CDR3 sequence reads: CASSNGRSTDTQYF. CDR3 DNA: TGTGCCAGTAGTAATGGCAGGAGCACAGATACGCAGTATTTT.

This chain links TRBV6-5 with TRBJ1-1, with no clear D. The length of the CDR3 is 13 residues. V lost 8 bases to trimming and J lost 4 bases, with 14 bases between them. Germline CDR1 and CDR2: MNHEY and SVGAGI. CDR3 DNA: TGTGCCAGCCCGGGTCGGACGGGCACTGAAGCTTTCTTT. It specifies CASPGRTGTEAFF.